This record concerns one T cell receptor (beta chain) sequence. This sample stems from a study of graft-versus-host responses after intestinal transplantation. Germline CDR1 and CDR2: MNHNY and SVGAGI (reference sequence). The ends lost 7 bases at V and 5 bases at J; junction bases unmatched: 7. The CDR3 has 14 residues. Profiling relied on immunoSEQ multiplex PCR, and the TCRdb table lists in-frame clones only, not all of them. Among under 80,000 clones listed, about 90% were seen once. The sample in question was PBMCs, obtained 98 days after intestinal transplantation. J is TRBJ1-4 and V is TRBV6-6; 7 bases are a match to TRBD1. The TCR originated in a human patient who received an intestinal transplant, so some T cells may come from the graft donor. The CDR3 sequence: CASISGTENEKLFF. CDR3 sequence (DNA): TGTGCCAGCATCTCGGGGACAGAAAATGAAAAACTGTTTTTT.